Presented here are 13 T cell receptor beta chains from one specimen sequenced in a study of beta chain features in type 1 diabetes. Expressed TCRB transcripts were sequenced because the entire RNA isolate underwent reverse transcription. TCRdb's copy holds only in-frame clones and misses some; the assay was immunoSEQ multiplex PCR. The top ten clones hold roughly 1% of a sample with about 290,000 clones, about 8.5% of them seen once. Sequencing input: central memory CD4+ T cells from blood. These receptors came from a woman under 30 in good health.

This clone was detected ten times or more. The genes are TRBV10-3 and TRBJ2-1; 11 bases fit TRBD1. The germline V gene encodes CDR1 ENHRY and CDR2 SYGVKD. With V trimmed by 2 bases and J by 7 bases, 7 bases remained unmatched. The CDR3 contains 16 residues. The CDR3 DNA sequence: TGTGCCATCAGTGAGCCCGGGACAGGGGGTAGGAATGAGCAGTTCTTC. Translating it yields CAISEPGTGGRNEQFF.

The V and J genes are TRBV6-4 and TRBJ1-2; TRBD1 matches at 10 bases. The V and J ends lost 6 bases and 3 bases, in that order; junction bases with no gene match: 7. Looked up from germline, CDR1 is MRHNA and CDR2 is SNTAGT. This CDR3 is built from 15 residues. In DNA, the CDR3 is TGTGCCAGCAGCGCGTACGGGACAGGGGACTATGGCTACACCTTC. It specifies CASSAYGTGDYGYTF.

There are a few counts of this clone. V and J are TRBV6-6 and TRBJ1-2, with 8 bases fitting TRBD1. J gave up 1 base and V 7 bases, and 5 bases lay outside the gene matches. The CDR3 runs to 14 residues. Germline values: CDR1 MNHNY, CDR2 SVGAGI (reference sequence). CDR3 in amino acids: CASNEQGVNYGYTF. DNA for the CDR3: TGTGCCAGCAACGAACAGGGGGTTAACTATGGCTACACCTTC.

The chain employs TRBV6-5 and TRBJ2-7; D perhaps matches TRBD1 (5 bases). Trimming stripped 2 bases from V and 3 bases from J, with 11 bases between. The CDR3 has 14 amino acids. CDR1 is MNHEY and CDR2 is SVGAGI in the germline V gene. The CDR3 region is CASSYTGKGYEQYF. For the CDR3, the DNA is TGTGCCAGCAGTTACACAGGAAAGGGCTACGAGCAGTACTTC.

The chain has TRBV6-6 and TRBJ1-1; D gene ambiguous. With 2 bases removed from V and 6 bases from J, the gap between germline ends came to 10 bases. This CDR3 has 13 residues. Per the germline V gene, CDR1 is MNHNY and CDR2 is SVGAGI (reference sequence). Here the CDR3 reads CASSYVGWAEAFF. The CDR3 bases are TGTGCCAGCAGTTACGTGGGGTGGGCTGAAGCTTTCTTT.

This clone occurred a few times. The chain couples TRBV7-9 to TRBJ2-3; D is uncertain. The CDR3 extends over 12 amino acids. From germline, CDR1 is SEHNR and CDR2 FQNEAQ (reference sequence). V was pared by 5 bases and J by 11 bases, with 14 bases between. CDR3 DNA sequence: TGTGCCAGCAGCGCCAGACCCTTTGGGCAGTATTTT. It specifies CASSARPFGQYF.

This clone has a handful of counts. The chain recombines TRBV29-1 with TRBJ2-2; TRBD2 agrees at 7 bases. In germline, CDR1 is SQVTM, CDR2 ANQGSEA. This CDR3 region has 14 residues. Trimming cost V 6 bases and J 2 bases; bases outside gene matches: 6. CDR3 bases: TGCAGCGTCGCCGGGACTACCAACACCGGGGAGCTGTTTTTT. Its protein is CSVAGTTNTGELFF.

The V and J genes are TRBV7-3 and TRBJ1-2; the D gene is possibly TRBD1 (6 bases). The CDR3 totals 14 residues. Trimming shortened V by 3 bases and J by 3 bases, and 11 bases separated the two germline ends. CDR1 is SGHTA and CDR2 is FQGTGA in the germline V gene. The CDR3 spells CASSLGAVYYGYTF. The CDR3 nucleotides are TGTGCCAGCAGCTTGGGGGCCGTTTACTATGGCTACACCTTC.

The rearrangement joins TRBV14 to TRBJ2-1; the match to TRBD2 covers 14 bases. V gave up 4 bases and J gave up 6 bases; unmatched junction bases: 11. This CDR3 region has 18 residues. CDR1 is SGHDN, CDR2 FVKESK, per germline. CDR3 protein: CASSPYTPGTSGSNEQFF. In DNA form, the CDR3 reads TGTGCCAGCAGCCCATACACACCCGGGACTAGCGGGAGCAATGAGCAGTTCTTC.

This clone was counted ten times or more. Other DNA sequences in this specimen translate into the identical CDR3. The rearrangement joins TRBV6-6 to TRBJ1-5; 7 positions agree with TRBD1. CDR3 length: 14 residues. The trim removed 6 bases at V and 2 bases at J, leaving 4 bases unmatched. Germline V lookup: CDR1 MNHNY, CDR2 SVGAGI (reference sequence). The DNA of the CDR3 is TGTGCCAGCAGCCTTACAGGGGGCAATCAGCCCCAGCATTTT. Translation gives CASSLTGGNQPQHF.

Regarding this clone: Different DNA sequences within this sample yield the same CDR3. The chain couples TRBV4-3 to TRBJ2-7; 9 nucleotides line up with TRBD1. V was pared by 1 base and J by 4 bases, with 8 bases of the junction left unmatched. The CDR3 has 16 amino acids. CDR1 is LGHNA, CDR2 YSLEER, per germline. The CDR3, as DNA: TGCGCCAGCAGCCAAGGACTCACAGGGGGCTCGTACGAGCAGTACTTC. It yields the protein CASSQGLTGGSYEQYF.

The chain recombines TRBV28 with TRBJ2-7; tentative D call: TRBD1 (6 bases). The CDR3 sequence is 13 residues long. Germline CDR1 reads MDHEN; CDR2 reads SYDVKM. Trimming took off 3 bases at V and 4 bases at J, with 10 bases between the two ends. This CDR3 reads CASSFHGQYEQYV. CDR3 in DNA: TGTGCCAGCAGTTTTCATGGACAGTACGAGCAGTACGTC.

This clone has a handful of counts. The chain links TRBV27 to TRBJ2-7; 11 nucleotides agree with TRBD2. V was pared by 6 bases and J by 0 bases, with 7 bases of the junction left unmatched. This CDR3 has 16 residues. CDR1 is MNHEY, CDR2 SMNVEV, per germline (reference sequence). The DNA for the CDR3 is TGTGCCAGCAGGAGGGGGACTAGCGGAGACTCCTACGAGCAGTACTTC. It codes for CASRRGTSGDSYEQYF.